A selection of T cell receptor beta chains follows, all from one sample in a study of siplizumab effects on memory and regulatory T cells. The protocol was immunoSEQ multiplex PCR, while the TCRdb copy is restricted to in-frame clones and leaves out a portion. Of approximately 110,000 clones listed, 92% were seen once; the top ten hold 0.65% to 0.9%. Sequenced input: Tregs sorted from blood. The receptors shown here come from a human donor in good health. CDR3s include the opening cysteine and the closing phenylalanine or tryptophan. The D gene is left open where the match is weak. A row's size may be missing; if present it is once, few, many or a size class.

TRBV10-3	NA	TRBJ1-2	NA	TGTGCCACCCATAACAGGGACTATGGCTACACCTTC	CATHNRDYGYTF
TRBV6-1	TRBD1	TRBJ2-1	NA	TGTGCCAGCAGTGCCCCCGGACAGGGGAGGAACAATGAGCAGTTCTTC	CASSAPGQGRNNEQFF
TRBV2	NA	TRBJ2-1	NA	TGCTCCGGGGCACTCTCTTACAATGAGCAGTTCTTC	CSGALSYNEQFF
TRBV11-2	TRBD1	TRBJ2-7	NA	TGTGCCAGCAGCTTAGACAGGGGGCTGTACGAGCAGTACTTC	CASSLDRGLYEQYF
TRBV6-1	NA	TRBJ2-7	NA	TGTGCCAGCAGTAGTAGGCAGTACTTC	CASSSRQYF
TRBV7-6	NA	TRBJ2-1	NA	TGTGCCAGCAGCTTACTACGGCTTTCCTACAATGAGCAGTTCTTC	CASSLLRLSYNEQFF
TRBV5-1	NA	TRBJ1-3	once	TGCGCCAGCAGCGGGGCCCCTGGCCTCTCTGGAAACACCATATATTTT	CASSGAPGLSGNTIYF
TRBV18	NA	TRBJ2-2	NA	TGTGCCAGCTCACTAAAAAACAGGGTCGCAGGCACCGGGGAGCTGTTTTTT	CASSLKNRVAGTGELFF
TRBV11-2	NA	TRBJ2-2	once	TGTGCCAGCAGCCCCTTTGGGGAGCTGTTTTTT	CASSPFGELFF
TRBV20-1	NA	TRBJ1-4	NA	TGCAGTGCTAGTTTAGATGAAAAACTGTTTTTT	CSASLDEKLFF
TRBV5-4	TRBD1	TRBJ2-6	NA	TGTGCCAGCAGCAGGACAGGGGGAGCTGGGGCCAACGTCCTGACTTTC	CASSRTGGAGANVLTF
TRBV9	TRBD2	TRBJ2-5	NA	TGTGCCAGCAGCTTCGGACTAGCGGGAGGCCGGGGGGAGACCCAGTACTTC	CASSFGLAGGRGETQYF
TRBV12-5	TRBD2	TRBJ2-2	few	TGTGCTAGTGCCCAACTAGCGGGAGGATACACCGGGGAGCTGTTTTTT	CASAQLAGGYTGELFF
TRBV6-5	NA	TRBJ1-5	NA	TGTGCCAGCAGTTACTCGAGTTCCAGGGAGGGTCAGCCCCAGCATTTT	CASSYSSSREGQPQHF
TRBV5-1	NA	TRBJ2-3	NA	TGCGCCAGCAGCCCGGATGGAGCCCAGTATTTT	CASSPDGAQYF
TRBV2	NA	TRBJ2-1	NA	TGTGCCAGCAGCGTTTACAATGAGCAGTTCTTC	CASSVYNEQFF
TRBV28	TRBD1	TRBJ1-2	few	TGTGCCAGCAGGCCGACAGGGACCTATGGCTACACCTTC	CASRPTGTYGYTF
TRBV19	TRBD2	TRBJ2-2	NA	TGTGCCAGTAGTGGCCGGGGGGGAAACACCGGGGAGCTGTTTTTT	CASSGRGGNTGELFF
TRBV4-1	NA	TRBJ2-7	NA	TGCGCCAGCAGCCAAGATCCCAGCGGGCTATGGTACGAGCAGTACTTC	CASSQDPSGLWYEQYF
TRBV21-1	NA	TRBJ2-7	NA	TGTGCCAGCCGGGACGGGGACTACGAGCAGTACTTC	CASRDGDYEQYF
TRBV28	TRBD1	TRBJ1-2	NA	TGTGCCAGCAGTACGGCCGGGACAGGGAACTATGGCTACACCTTC	CASSTAGTGNYGYTF
TRBV6-1	NA	TRBJ2-3	NA	TGTGCCAGCAGTGAAACCCTAGCAGTACGAACAGATACGCAGTATTTT	CASSETLAVRTDTQYF
TRBV10-3	TRBD1	TRBJ1-2	once	TGTGCCATCGGGGGACAGGGGGCTGGCTACACCTTC	CAIGGQGAGYTF
TRBV19	NA	TRBJ1-1	NA	TGTGCCAGTAGTATTGGGCAGTGGGCCTTTGGCACTGAAGCTTTCTTT	CASSIGQWAFGTEAFF
TRBV2	NA	TRBJ2-7	NA	TGTGCCAGCAGTGAAGAGGTGGACACCCGTTGG	CASSEEVDTRW
TRBV6-5	TRBD2	TRBJ2-5	NA	TGTGCCAGCAGTTACGGACTAGCGGGAGTATGGACCCAGTACTTC	CASSYGLAGVWTQYF
TRBV6-1	NA	TRBJ1-1	NA	TGTGCCAGCAGACAAAACACTGAAGCTTTCTTT	CASRQNTEAFF
TRBV2	TRBD1	TRBJ1-2	NA	TGTGCCAGCAGTGGCGGACAGGGAAATAACTATGGCTACACCTTC	CASSGGQGNNYGYTF
TRBV18	TRBD1	TRBJ2-2	NA	TGTGCCAGCCCTCCGGGACAGGGAGTCGGGGAGCTGTTTTTT	CASPPGQGVGELFF
TRBV18	NA	TRBJ1-2	NA	TGTGCCAGCTCACAGGAGACACATGGCTACACCTTC	CASSQETHGYTF
TRBV28	NA	TRBJ1-3	NA	TGTGCCAGCAGTTTGGGGAGGACAGCCAGCTCTGGAAACACCATATATTTT	CASSLGRTASSGNTIYF
TRBV27	TRBD2	TRBJ2-2	NA	TGTGCCAGCAGTTCCCCTAGAATAGCGGGGGCCACCGGGGAGCTGTTTTTT	CASSSPRIAGATGELFF
TRBV2	NA	TRBJ1-2	NA	TGTGCCAGCAGTGTTCGAACGATCCAGAGGACTAACTATGGCTACACCTTC	CASSVRTIQRTNYGYTF
TRBV28	NA	TRBJ2-5	NA	TGTGCCAGCACCGGGCCTTTAGGAGAGACCCAGTACTTC	CASTGPLGETQYF
TRBV10-3	NA	TRBJ2-1	NA	TGTGCCATCATTTGGGCGTTCCTTTCCTACAATGAGCAGTTCTTC	CAIIWAFLSYNEQFF